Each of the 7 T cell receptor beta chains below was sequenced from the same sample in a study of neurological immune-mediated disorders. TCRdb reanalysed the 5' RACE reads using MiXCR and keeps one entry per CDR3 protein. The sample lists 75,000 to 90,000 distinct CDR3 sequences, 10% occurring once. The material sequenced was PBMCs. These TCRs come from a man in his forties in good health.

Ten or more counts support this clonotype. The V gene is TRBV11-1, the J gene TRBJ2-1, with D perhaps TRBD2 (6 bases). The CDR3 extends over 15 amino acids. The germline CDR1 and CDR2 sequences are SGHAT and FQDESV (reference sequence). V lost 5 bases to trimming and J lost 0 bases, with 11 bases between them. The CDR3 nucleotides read TGTGCCAGCAGCCCGGGACTTAGCTCCTACAATGAGCAGTTCTTC. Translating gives CASSPGLSSYNEQFF.

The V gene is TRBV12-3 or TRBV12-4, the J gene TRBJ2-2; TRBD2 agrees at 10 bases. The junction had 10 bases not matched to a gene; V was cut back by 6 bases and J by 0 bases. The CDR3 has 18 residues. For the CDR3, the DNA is TGTGCCAGCAGACTCTGGCTAGCGGGGGCCGCGAACACCGGGGAGCTGTTTTTT. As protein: CASRLWLAGAANTGELFF.

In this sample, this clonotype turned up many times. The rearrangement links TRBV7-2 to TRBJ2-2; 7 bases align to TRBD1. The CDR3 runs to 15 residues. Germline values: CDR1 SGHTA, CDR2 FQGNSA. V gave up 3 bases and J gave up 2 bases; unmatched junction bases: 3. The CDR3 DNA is TGTGCCAGCAGCTTCACAGGGGTTAACACCGGGGAGCTGTTTTTT. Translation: CASSFTGVNTGELFF.

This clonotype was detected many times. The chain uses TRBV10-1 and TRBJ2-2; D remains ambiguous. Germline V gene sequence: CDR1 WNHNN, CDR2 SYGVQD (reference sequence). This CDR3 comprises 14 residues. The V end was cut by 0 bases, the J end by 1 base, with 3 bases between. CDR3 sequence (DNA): TGCGCCAGCAGTGAGTCCCGGAACACCGGGGAGCTGTTTTTT. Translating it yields CASSESRNTGELFF.

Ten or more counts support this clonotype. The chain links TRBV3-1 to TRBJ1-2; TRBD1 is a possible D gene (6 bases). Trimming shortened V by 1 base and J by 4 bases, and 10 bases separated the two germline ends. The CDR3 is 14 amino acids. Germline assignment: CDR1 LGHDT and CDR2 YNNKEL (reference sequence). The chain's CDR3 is CASSQGMTGYGYTF. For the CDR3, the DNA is TGTGCCAGCAGCCAAGGAATGACAGGCTATGGCTACACCTTC. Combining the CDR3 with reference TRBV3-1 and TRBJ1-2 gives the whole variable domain DTAVSQTPKYLVTQMGNDKSIKCEQNLGHDTMYWYKQDSKKFLKIMFSYNNKELIINETVPNRFSPKSPDKAHLNLHINSLELGDSAVYFCASSQGMTGYGYTFGSGTRLTVV.

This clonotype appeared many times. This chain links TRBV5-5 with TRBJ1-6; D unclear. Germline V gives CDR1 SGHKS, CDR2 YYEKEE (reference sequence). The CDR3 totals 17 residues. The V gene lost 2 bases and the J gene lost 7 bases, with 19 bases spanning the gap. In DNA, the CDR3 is TGTGCCAGCAGCTTACTCCTGATCGGGTTTGGAAATTCACCCCTCCACTTT. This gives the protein CASSLLLIGFGNSPLHF.

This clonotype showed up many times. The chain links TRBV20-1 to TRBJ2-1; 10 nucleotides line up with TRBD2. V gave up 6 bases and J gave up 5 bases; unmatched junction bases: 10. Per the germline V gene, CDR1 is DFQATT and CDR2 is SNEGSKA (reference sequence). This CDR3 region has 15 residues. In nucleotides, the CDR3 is TGCAGTGCCTACCCACTAGCGGGGAACCACAATGAGCAGTTCTTC. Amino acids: CSAYPLAGNHNEQFF.